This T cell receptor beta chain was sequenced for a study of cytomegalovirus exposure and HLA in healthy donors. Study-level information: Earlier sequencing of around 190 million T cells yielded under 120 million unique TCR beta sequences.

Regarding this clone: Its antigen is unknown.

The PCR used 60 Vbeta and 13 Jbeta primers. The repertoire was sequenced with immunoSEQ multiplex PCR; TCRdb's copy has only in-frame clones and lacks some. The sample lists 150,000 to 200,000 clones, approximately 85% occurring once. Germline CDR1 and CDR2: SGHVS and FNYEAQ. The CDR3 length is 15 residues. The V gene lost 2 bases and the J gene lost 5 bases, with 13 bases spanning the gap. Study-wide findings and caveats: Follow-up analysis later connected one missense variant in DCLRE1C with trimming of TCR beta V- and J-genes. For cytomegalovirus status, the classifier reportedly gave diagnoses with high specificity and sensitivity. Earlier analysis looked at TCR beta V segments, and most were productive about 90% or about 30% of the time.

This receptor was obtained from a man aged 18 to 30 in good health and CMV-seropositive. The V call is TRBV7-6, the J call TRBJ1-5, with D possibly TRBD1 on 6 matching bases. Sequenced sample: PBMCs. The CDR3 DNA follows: TGTGCCAGCAGCTTATACGGCAGGGGCGATCAGCCCCAGCATTTT. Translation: CASSLYGRGDQPQHF.